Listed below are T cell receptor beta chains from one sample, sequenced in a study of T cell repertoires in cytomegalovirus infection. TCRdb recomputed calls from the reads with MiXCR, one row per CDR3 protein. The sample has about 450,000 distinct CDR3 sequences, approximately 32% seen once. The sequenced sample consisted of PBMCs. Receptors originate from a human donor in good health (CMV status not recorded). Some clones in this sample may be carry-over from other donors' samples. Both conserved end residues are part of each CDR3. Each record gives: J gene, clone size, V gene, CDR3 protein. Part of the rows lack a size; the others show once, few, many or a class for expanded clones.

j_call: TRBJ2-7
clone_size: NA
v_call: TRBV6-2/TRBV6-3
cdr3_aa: CASSYPRPPDHEQYF

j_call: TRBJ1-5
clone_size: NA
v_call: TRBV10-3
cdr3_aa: CAIGRQGRDEPQHF

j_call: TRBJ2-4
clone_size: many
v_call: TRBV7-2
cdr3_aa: CASSLALGGLAKNIQYF

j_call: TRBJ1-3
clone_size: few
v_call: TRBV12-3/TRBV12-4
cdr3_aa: CASSLVQSSGNTIYF

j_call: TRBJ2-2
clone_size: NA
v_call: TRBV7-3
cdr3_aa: CASSPTGGGGATTGELFF

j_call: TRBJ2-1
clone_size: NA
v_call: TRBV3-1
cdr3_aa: CASSQVSFEQFF

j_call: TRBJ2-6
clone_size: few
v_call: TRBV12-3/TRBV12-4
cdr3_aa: CASSHRSLGQGVSGANVLTF

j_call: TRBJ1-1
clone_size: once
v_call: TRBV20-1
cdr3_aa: CSASWNTEAFF

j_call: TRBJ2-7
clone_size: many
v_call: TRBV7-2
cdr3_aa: CASSQQPNSYEQYF

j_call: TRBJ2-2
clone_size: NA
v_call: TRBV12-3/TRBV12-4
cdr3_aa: CASSPTMGELFF

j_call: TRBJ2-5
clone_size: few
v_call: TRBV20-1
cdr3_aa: CSAPEGRLAGRETQYF

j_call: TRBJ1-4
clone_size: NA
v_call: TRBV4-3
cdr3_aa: CASSQFPGSDEKLFF

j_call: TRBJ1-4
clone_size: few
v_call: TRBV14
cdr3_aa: CASSLRTGRGEKLFF

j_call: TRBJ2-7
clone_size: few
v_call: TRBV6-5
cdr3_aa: CASRSTELSREQYF

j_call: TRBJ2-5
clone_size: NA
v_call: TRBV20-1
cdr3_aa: CSAYGGAGETQYF

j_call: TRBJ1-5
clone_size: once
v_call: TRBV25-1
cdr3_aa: CASSEGGPGQPQHF

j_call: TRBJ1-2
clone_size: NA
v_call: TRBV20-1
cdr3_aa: CSAGVFSDGYTF

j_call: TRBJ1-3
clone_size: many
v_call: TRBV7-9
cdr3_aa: CASSAWTGHGNTIYF

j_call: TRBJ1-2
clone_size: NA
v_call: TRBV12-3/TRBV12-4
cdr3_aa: CASSMQEIYGYTF

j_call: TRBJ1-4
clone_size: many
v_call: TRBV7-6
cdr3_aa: CASSLGGRGSSEKLFF

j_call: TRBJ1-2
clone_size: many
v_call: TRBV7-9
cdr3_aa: CASSPTTGLYGYTF

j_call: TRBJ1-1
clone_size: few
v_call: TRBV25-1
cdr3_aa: CASSEYSGTEAFF

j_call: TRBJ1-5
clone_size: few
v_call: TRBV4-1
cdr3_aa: CASSQDGTGRDQPQHF

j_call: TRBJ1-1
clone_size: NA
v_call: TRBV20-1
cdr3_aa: CSASAGGTEAFF

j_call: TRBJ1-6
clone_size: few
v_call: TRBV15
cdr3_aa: CATSRDTGRGSPLHF

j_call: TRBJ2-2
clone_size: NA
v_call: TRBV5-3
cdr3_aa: CASSLDRGPSGELFF

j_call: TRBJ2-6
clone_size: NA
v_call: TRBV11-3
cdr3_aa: CASSLEGPPWTGTGANVLTF

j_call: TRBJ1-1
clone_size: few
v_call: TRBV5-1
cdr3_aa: CASSLGPGENTEAFF

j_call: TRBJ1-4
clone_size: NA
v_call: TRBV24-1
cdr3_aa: CATSDSGTGGEKLFF

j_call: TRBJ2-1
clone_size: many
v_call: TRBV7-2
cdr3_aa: CASSSPPGQGFNEQFF

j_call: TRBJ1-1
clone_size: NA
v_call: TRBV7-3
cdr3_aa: CASSSLRGRTEAFF

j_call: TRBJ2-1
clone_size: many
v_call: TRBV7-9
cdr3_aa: CASSFVPGLVWGEQFF

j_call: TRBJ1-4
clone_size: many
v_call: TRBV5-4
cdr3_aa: CASSLGRNEKLFF

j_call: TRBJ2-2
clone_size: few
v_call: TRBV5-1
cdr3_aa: CASSLGLPSGELFF

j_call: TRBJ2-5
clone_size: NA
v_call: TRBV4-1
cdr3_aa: CASSQGTSKTGETQYF

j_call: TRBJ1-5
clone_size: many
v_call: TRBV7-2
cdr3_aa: CASSLATGTGFGQPQHF

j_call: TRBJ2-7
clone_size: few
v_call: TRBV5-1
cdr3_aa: CASRAGAHEQYF